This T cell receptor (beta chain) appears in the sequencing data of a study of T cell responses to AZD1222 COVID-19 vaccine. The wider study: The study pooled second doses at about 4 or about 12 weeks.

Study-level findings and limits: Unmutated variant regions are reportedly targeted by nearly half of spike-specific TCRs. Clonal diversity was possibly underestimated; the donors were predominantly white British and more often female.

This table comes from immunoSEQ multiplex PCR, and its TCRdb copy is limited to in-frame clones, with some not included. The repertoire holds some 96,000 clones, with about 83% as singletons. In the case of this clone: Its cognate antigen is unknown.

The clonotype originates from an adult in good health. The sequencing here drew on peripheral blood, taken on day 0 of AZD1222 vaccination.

The CDR3 DNA reads TGTGCCAGCCGCGCGGACAGGGGTAACACTGAAGCTTTCTTT. Residues: CASRADRGNTEAFF. The chain combines TRBV11-3 with TRBJ1-1; 9 bases agree with TRBD1. The CDR3 extends over 14 amino acids. Looked up from germline, CDR1 is SGHNT and CDR2 is YENEEA. J was trimmed by 2 bases and V by 8 bases; bases with no gene match: 6.